This is a list of T cell receptor beta chains from one sample in a study of vaccination effects on CD4 cells after COVID-19. Their recognized antigens are unknown. Sequencing was performed with immunoSEQ multiplex PCR; in TCRdb, only in-frame clones are kept and a portion is missing. The table shows tens of thousands of clones, with 65% to 80% occurring only once. The source was CD4+ T cells from PBMCs cultured with HCoV-NL63 spike peptides, collected before COVID-19 vaccination. The receptors originated from a human donor who received a COVID-19 vaccine. Each CDR3 is given with its conserved first and last residue. The D gene is left open where the match is weak. Size is stated for part of the rows, as once, few or many counts, or as a class when the clone is expanded.

abundance	v_gene	d_gene	j_gene	CDR3nt	CDR3aa
-	TRBV10-2	TRBD1	TRBJ1-2	TGCGCCAGCAGTGAGTCGGGACAGGGGAAAGGCTACACCTTC	CASSESGQGKGYTF
few	TRBV5-6	-	TRBJ1-6	TGTGCCAGCAGCTTGGAACCGAATTCACCCCTCCACTTT	CASSLEPNSPLHF
-	TRBV2	-	TRBJ2-5	TGTGCCAGCAGTGATCTGGTCCCGGAGACCCAGTACTTC	CASSDLVPETQYF
few	TRBV7-2	-	TRBJ2-3	TGTGCCAGCAGCTTAGAGGCACGTAGCACAGATACGCAGTATTTT	CASSLEARSTDTQYF
once	TRBV4-3	-	TRBJ1-2	TGCGCCAGCAGCCAAGCGACAGGATCTGGCTACACCTTC	CASSQATGSGYTF
-	TRBV18	-	TRBJ1-4	TGTGCCAGCTCACGACAGGAACGAAATGAAAAACTGTTTTTT	CASSRQERNEKLFF
-	TRBV3-1/TRBV3-2	-	TRBJ1-3	TGTGCGACGGAGAGCTCTGGAAACACCATATATTTT	CATESSGNTIYF
-	TRBV3-1/TRBV3-2	-	TRBJ2-5	TGTGCCAGCAGTTCGTACCAAGAGACCCAGTACTTC	CASSSYQETQYF
-	TRBV7-3	TRBD1	TRBJ2-2	TGTGCCAGCACTCCGGGACAGGGAGGCACCGGGGAGCTGTTTTTT	CASTPGQGGTGELFF
-	TRBV6-1	TRBD1	TRBJ1-5	TGTGCCAGCAGTGAGCTACAGGGGTGGGGTCAGCCCCAGCATTTT	CASSELQGWGQPQHF
-	TRBV7-2	-	TRBJ2-4	TGTGCCAGCAGCCTGGGGAGGGACAGACAGTACTTC	CASSLGRDRQYF
-	TRBV12-2	-	TRBJ1-1	TGTGCAAGTCGCTTCCCGATAGGAGGACCGAACACTGAAGCTTTCTTT	CASRFPIGGPNTEAFF
-	TRBV7-9	TRBD1	TRBJ1-4	TGTGCCAGCAGCTCGGGACAGGGGACTTCTGAAAAACTGTTTTTT	CASSSGQGTSEKLFF
-	TRBV14	-	TRBJ1-1	TGTGCCAGCAGCCGCCGATTCCCGGGGAACACTGAAGCTTTCTTT	CASSRRFPGNTEAFF
-	TRBV19	-	TRBJ1-5	TGTGCCAGTAGTATCCGCAATCAGCCCCAGCATTTT	CASSIRNQPQHF
-	TRBV7-9	-	TRBJ1-4	TGTGCCAGCAGCTTAGGGGGGATTGGGGAAAAACTGTTTTTT	CASSLGGIGEKLFF
-	TRBV7-2	TRBD2	TRBJ2-1	TGTGCCAGCAGCAATGAAGCGGGGCCCTTGTACAATGAGCAGTTCTTC	CASSNEAGPLYNEQFF
few	TRBV5-1	-	TRBJ1-2	TGCGCCAGCAGCTCGGACAGCTGGGGAGGCTACACCTTC	CASSSDSWGGYTF
-	TRBV7-2	TRBD1	TRBJ1-1	TGTGCCAGCAGCTTAGACAGGGGGTACACTGAAGCTTTCTTT	CASSLDRGYTEAFF
-	TRBV5-1	-	TRBJ1-3	TGCGCCAGCAGCTTGTTTGGGGGGACTGGAAACACCATATATTTT	CASSLFGGTGNTIYF
-	TRBV6-1	-	TRBJ1-1	TGTGCCAGCAGTGAATTTCAGTTCACTGAAGCTTTCTTT	CASSEFQFTEAFF
-	TRBV4-2	-	TRBJ1-2	TGTGCCAGCGGGTCCAGATCCAACTATGGCTACACCTTC	CASGSRSNYGYTF
-	TRBV5-1	-	TRBJ2-2	TGCGCCAGCAGCTTGGACACGAACACCGGGGAGCTGTTTTTT	CASSLDTNTGELFF
-	TRBV5-1	-	TRBJ1-2	TGCGCCAGCAGCGCAGGGGCTTTCTATGGCTACACCTTC	CASSAGAFYGYTF
-	TRBV29-1	-	TRBJ2-3	TGCAGCGTTCTCCAGGGGACGGCCACAGATACGCAGTATTTT	CSVLQGTATDTQYF
-	TRBV2	-	TRBJ1-2	TGTGCCAGCAGTGAGCTGGGGCAGGCGATCTTC	CASSELGQAIF
-	TRBV5-6	-	TRBJ1-4	TGTGCCAGCAGCTTGACAGGGACTGAAAAACTGTTTTTT	CASSLTGTEKLFF
-	TRBV5-1	-	TRBJ1-3	TGCGCCAGCAGCTGGGGAGGGGACCCTGGAAACACCATATATTTT	CASSWGGDPGNTIYF
-	TRBV30	-	TRBJ1-5	TGTGCCTGGAGCGTGGGGGTGAGCAATCAGCCCCAGCATTTT	CAWSVGVSNQPQHF
-	TRBV2	-	TRBJ1-5	TGTGCCAGCACTAACAGGGATCAGCCCCAGCATTTT	CASTNRDQPQHF
-	TRBV19	-	TRBJ1-6	TGTGCCTGTCAGGGATTCGATAATTCACCCCTCCACTTT	CACQGFDNSPLHF
-	TRBV7-2	-	TRBJ1-2	TGTGCCAGCAGTCCAGGGACACTCTATGGCTACACCTTC	CASSPGTLYGYTF
-	TRBV2	-	TRBJ1-4	TGTGCCAGCAGTGAGGGCGCCCGGGGGGAAAAACTGTTTTTT	CASSEGARGEKLFF
once	TRBV24-1	-	TRBJ1-4	TGTGCCACCAGTGATAGGGCCGGGGGGAACAGGAGATCCGCTAATGAAAAACTGTTTTTT	CATSDRAGGNRRSANEKLFF
-	TRBV28	-	TRBJ1-6	TGTGCCAGCAGATCCTCCGGCAGCTCCTATAATTCACCCCTCCACTTT	CASRSSGSSYNSPLHF